This T cell receptor beta chain was sequenced in a study of T cell repertoires in cytomegalovirus infection. On the study more broadly: In public TCR beta signatures, there were indications of both CMV infection and matching HLA type.

Remarks on this clonotype: Antigen: not known.

TCRdb independently ran MiXCR on the reads; one entry per CDR3 protein. The sample contains around 140,000 distinct CDR3 sequences, 30% to 40% of which appear only once. Trimming pared 5 bases from V and 0 bases from J, leaving 14 bases between. The CDR3 has 15 residues. From germline, CDR1 is MNHEY and CDR2 SVGAGI. The TCR comes from a human donor in good health (CMV status not recorded). Some clones in this sample may be carry-over from other donors' samples. The chain uses TRBV6-5 and TRBJ2-7; D perhaps matches TRBD1 (5 bases). The sequencing here drew on CD8+ T cells from cultured PBMCs, taken from culture after CMV antigen stimulation. The CDR3 loop reads CASSPVGAPSYEQYF. The CDR3 coding sequence is TGTGCCAGCAGTCCCGTAGGGGCCCCCTCCTACGAGCAGTACTTC.